This passage covers 20 T cell receptor beta chains from one sample sequenced in a study of T cell responses to AZD1222 COVID-19 vaccine. Sequencing was performed with immunoSEQ multiplex PCR; in TCRdb, only in-frame clones are kept and a portion is missing. Found here are 200,000 or so clones, around 92% of them singletons; the top ten hold around 9.3%. The starting material was peripheral blood, obtained on day 0 of AZD1222 vaccination. The receptor set was obtained from an adult in good health.

The chain uses TRBV29-1 and TRBJ2-1; a possible D gene is TRBD1 (6 bases). The V and J ends lost 7 bases and 0 bases respectively, with 13 bases between them. The germline V gene encodes CDR1 SQVTM and CDR2 ANQGSEA. This CDR3 spans 14 amino acids. The CDR3, as DNA: TGCAGCGCCACAGGGACCAGCTCCTACAATGAGCAGTTCTTC. It specifies CSATGTSSYNEQFF.

The CDR3 sequence is CASSFSPDTEAFF. The CDR3 DNA is TGTGCCAGCAGCTTTTCGCCGGACACTGAAGCTTTCTTT. The chain employs TRBV11-3 and TRBJ1-1; D ambiguous. The CDR3 spans 13 residues. Germline-derived CDR1 and CDR2 are SGHNT and YENEEA. Trimming shortened V by 3 bases and J by 3 bases, and 8 bases separated the two germline ends.

The chain has TRBV18 and TRBJ2-7; D call uncertain. This CDR3 comprises 14 residues. Trimming cost V 2 bases and J 0 bases, with 8 bases left between them. Germline CDR1 KGHSH, CDR2 LQKENI. CDR3 loop: CASSPSASSYEQYV. The CDR3, as DNA: TGTGCCAGCTCACCATCAGCGAGCTCCTACGAGCAGTACGTC.

The rearrangement links TRBV5-1 to TRBJ2-3; TRBD2 might be the D (6 bases). The germline V gene encodes CDR1 SGHRS and CDR2 YFSETQ. CDR3 length equals 15 residues. Trimming shortened V by 5 bases and J by 2 bases, and 15 bases separated the two germline ends. In nucleotides, the CDR3 is TGCGCCAGCAGATCGACCGGGGAGGACACAGATACGCAGTATTTT. Protein sequence: CASRSTGEDTDTQYF.

V and J are TRBV4-2 and TRBJ2-4; 8 bases match TRBD2. Looked up from germline, CDR1 is LGHNA and CDR2 is YNFKEQ. The ends lost 0 bases at V and 1 base at J; junction bases unmatched: 8. The CDR3 sequence is 18 residues long. CDR3 nucleotides: TGTGCCAGCAGCCAAGACTCCCCCGGGGGGGCGGCCAAAAACATTCAGTACTTC. The encoded protein is CASSQDSPGGAAKNIQYF.

This chain's CDR3 is CASRLDLARAFF. The CDR3 coding sequence is TGTGCCAGCAGGCTCGACCTGGCCCGGGCTTTCTTT. The chain couples TRBV2 to TRBJ1-1; D unresolved. Trimming took off 6 bases at V and 11 bases at J, with 16 bases between the two ends. This CDR3 is built from 12 residues. Germline-derived CDR1 and CDR2 are SNHLY and FYNNEI. The variable domain in full, with the rest retrieved from reference TRBV2 and TRBJ1-1, is EPEVTQTPSHQVTQMGQEVILRCVPISNHLYFYWYRQILGQKVEFLVSFYNNEISEKSEIFDDQFSVERPDGSNFTLKIRSTKLEDSAMYFCASRLDLARAFFGQGTRLTVV.

V gene TRBV7-6 combines with J gene TRBJ2-1; 8 bases map to TRBD1. Trimming at V came to 5 bases and at J to 7 bases, leaving 10 bases not matched to a gene. Germline V gene lookup returns CDR1 SGHVS and CDR2 FNYEAQ. This CDR3 contains 15 residues. Here the CDR3 reads CASSAPGQEGNEQFF. DNA for the CDR3: TGTGCCAGCAGCGCCCCGGGACAGGAGGGAAATGAGCAGTTCTTC.

The chain combines TRBV28 with TRBJ2-7, with 11 bases identical to TRBD2. The V segment lost 8 bases and the J segment 4 bases; nucleotides outside the gene matches: 7. Germline V lookup: CDR1 MDHEN, CDR2 SYDVKM. The CDR3 runs to 14 residues. In nucleotides, the CDR3 is TGTGCCAGCTCTGGGCTAGCGGGGGGTTACGAGCAGTACGTC. Protein product: CASSGLAGGYEQYV.

The sample holds a few counts of this clone. The gene calls are TRBV7-8 and TRBJ2-7, with D perhaps matching TRBD1 or TRBD2 (5 bases each). Germline values: CDR1 SGHVS, CDR2 FQNEAQ. The CDR3 consists of 15 residues. V was clipped by 1 base and J by 3 bases, with 13 bases between them. CDR3 sequence: CASSLGGAGGYEQYF. For the CDR3, the DNA is TGTGCCAGCAGCTTAGGAGGGGCAGGAGGCTACGAGCAGTACTTC.

The chain combines TRBV19 with TRBJ2-3; D uncertain. CDR1 and CDR2 from the germline V gene are LNHDA and SQIVND (reference sequence). The CDR3 is made up of 13 amino acids. The V and J ends lost 6 bases and 2 bases respectively, with 9 bases between them. The CDR3 DNA reads TGTGCCAGTAGCCTTGGGTCCACAGATACGCAGTATTTT. This encodes CASSLGSTDTQYF.

The V and J genes are TRBV29-1 and TRBJ2-7; 9 bases line up with TRBD1. J lost 7 bases, V lost 6 bases, and 7 bases had no gene match. There are 12 residues in the CDR3. From germline, CDR1 is SQVTM and CDR2 ANQGSEA. CDR3 coding DNA: TGCAGCGTACCGGGACAGGGTTGGGAGCAGTACTTC. This sequence encodes CSVPGQGWEQYF.

The chain employs TRBV7-9 and TRBJ1-5; D is unresolved. Trimming cost V 3 bases and J 5 bases, with 5 bases left between them. The CDR3 totals 12 residues. CDR1 is SEHNR and CDR2 is FQNEAQ in the germline V gene (reference sequence). CDR3 region: CASSFRDQPQHF. CDR3 DNA: TGTGCCAGCAGCTTTAGAGATCAGCCCCAGCATTTT.

This chain uses TRBV29-1 with TRBJ1-2, with D possibly being TRBD1 (5 bases). V dropped 2 bases and J dropped 2 bases, with 9 bases sitting between them. Germline-derived CDR1 and CDR2 are SQVTM and ANQGSEA. The CDR3 loop spans 13 amino acids. The CDR3 here is CSVEQGWNYGYTF. CDR3 DNA sequence: TGCAGCGTTGAACAGGGATGGAACTATGGCTACACCTTC.

J is TRBJ1-6 and V is TRBV14; D is undetermined. The CDR3 has 15 residues. Germline V gives CDR1 SGHDN, CDR2 FVKESK. With 2 bases removed from V and 7 bases from J, the gap between germline ends came to 12 bases. In nucleotides, the CDR3 is TGTGCCAGCAGCCAATCGGCCGGTTTCAATTCACCCCTCCACTTT. Its translation: CASSQSAGFNSPLHF.

This rearrangement joins TRBV2 to TRBJ2-3, with D possibly matching TRBD1 (5 bases). The CDR3 is made up of 14 amino acids. From germline, CDR1 is SNHLY and CDR2 FYNNEI. V lost 11 bases, J lost 2 bases, and 17 bases lay in between. The CDR3 DNA sequence: TGTGCCGGCCTACCTCTAGGGGTCACAGATACGCAGTATTTT. Its protein product is CAGLPLGVTDTQYF. Variable domain in full (rest from reference TRBV2 and TRBJ2-3): EPEVTQTPSHQVTQMGQEVILRCVPISNHLYFYWYRQILGQKVEFLVSFYNNEISEKSEIFDDQFSVERPDGSNFTLKIRSTKLEDSAMYFCAGLPLGVTDTQYFGPGTRLTVL.

The rearrangement uses TRBV19 and TRBJ1-3; D ambiguous. The CDR3 runs 12 residues. V dropped 5 bases and J dropped 4 bases, with 6 bases sitting between them. The germline CDR1 and CDR2 sequences are LNHDA and SQIVND (reference sequence). The CDR3 protein is CASSPQGNTIYF. In DNA, the CDR3 is TGTGCCAGTAGTCCCCAGGGAAACACCATATATTTT.

V gene TRBV4-1 combines with J gene TRBJ2-2; D unresolved. Germline V gene lookup returns CDR1 MGHRA and CDR2 YSYEKL. Trimming removed 4 bases at V and 1 base at J, with 13 bases between. This CDR3 is built from 16 residues. CDR3 nucleotide sequence: TGCGCCAGCAGCCCGACGCTAGACCAGAACACCGGGGAGCTGTTTTTT. This sequence encodes CASSPTLDQNTGELFF.

V usage is TRBV7-9 and J usage is TRBJ2-1, with D perhaps TRBD2 (7 bases). CDR1 and CDR2 (germline): SEHNR, FQNEAQ (reference sequence). Trimming pared 0 bases from V and 6 bases from J, leaving 15 bases between. The CDR3 has 16 residues. The CDR3 region has the DNA TGTGCCAGCAGCTTAGCGGGGGGGCGCCATCTCAATGAGCAGTTCTTC. Residues: CASSLAGGRHLNEQFF.

This chain links TRBV19 with TRBJ1-5; D may be TRBD1 (5 bases). Germline CDR1 LNHDA, CDR2 SQIVND (reference sequence). The germline V and J ends were trimmed by 3 bases and 1 base, with 16 bases remaining between them. CDR3 length: 17 residues. The chain's CDR3 is CASSMKRWEGSNQPQHF. CDR3 coding DNA: TGTGCCAGTAGTATGAAGCGGTGGGAGGGGAGCAATCAGCCCCAGCATTTT.

The V call is TRBV6-5, the J call TRBJ1-1; no reliable D call. Trimming pared 2 bases from V and 2 bases from J, leaving 6 bases between. Looked up from germline, CDR1 is MNHEY and CDR2 is SVGAGI. CDR3 length: 13 amino acids. Here the CDR3 DNA reads TGTGCCAGCAGTTACAATGGTAACACTGAAGCTTTCTTT. Amino acid sequence: CASSYNGNTEAFF.